This T cell receptor beta chain was identified in a study of tumor-infiltrating lymphocytes in primary liver carcinoma. Study as a whole: Samples yielded about 3.65 to 8 million productive TCRbeta reads, similar across tissue types.

CDR3 length: 15 amino acids. The germline CDR1 and CDR2 sequences are SGHAT and FQDESV (reference sequence). Findings and limits, study-wide: Blood had a significantly lower top-250-clone fraction than tumors did (p = 0.039). Tumor region pairs shared more overlap than did tumor-adjacent and tumor-blood pairs.

A remark on this clonotype: Its cognate antigen is unknown. At one end, the junction sequence differs from germline, possibly due to a read error.

The template, 500 ng total RNA, yielded TCR beta cDNA made with a constant-region primer. It was through three nested multiplex PCR rounds of slightly modified ARM-PCR that TCR beta libraries arose. For roughly 11 cycles apiece, the opening two PCR rounds ran with TRBV1-TRBV30 forward primers and a C-beta reverse primer. TCRdb analysed the multiplex PCR reads with MiXCR anew, one entry per CDR3 protein. The top ten hold 15% to 20% of the sample, which has approximately 190,000 distinct CDR3 sequences, 85% seen once. The source material, about 17-31 mg of unsorted bulk tissue, was used to co-extract RNA and DNA.

This chain joins TRBV11-1 and TRBJ2-7; D may be TRBD2 (5 bases). Sequencing was done on a sample of tumor tissue from primary liver carcinoma. This receptor was taken from a man aged 40-49 years with primary liver carcinoma and hepatitis B virus infection. Here the CDR3 DNA reads TGTACCAGCAGCTTAACGGTATTGGGAGAATACGAGCAGTACTTC. Translation: CTSSLTVLGEYEQYF.